This T cell receptor beta chain was found in a study of identical twins. Healthy Caucasian donors formed the entire cohort. This clonotype was seen a handful of times. Antigen unknown. The cDNA had a unique molecular identifier and a template-switch universal primer site. TCRdb itself ran the 5' RACE reads through MiXCR, one entry per CDR3 protein. The sample consists of about 720,000 distinct CDR3 sequences, roughly 18% of them appearing once. Findings and caveats of the study: Cross-sectional statistics, not tracking of the same donors, supported the conclusions.

The sample also formed part of further work on T cells expressing NK-cell markers.

The receptor comes from a woman between 18 and 29 years old in good health. Sequences were obtained from PBMCs.

CDR3: CSAAPPEGALETQYF. The CDR3 DNA sequence: TGCAGTGCCGCCCCCCCAGAGGGGGCCCTGGAGACCCAGTACTTC. V usage is TRBV20-1 and J usage is TRBJ2-5; the match to TRBD1 covers 7 bases. Germline CDR1 DFQATT, CDR2 SNEGSKA (reference sequence). J gave up 5 bases and V 6 bases, and 15 bases lay outside the gene matches. The CDR3 runs 15 residues.